Below are 6 T cell receptor beta chains sequenced from a single sample in a study of blood T cell repertoires in COVID-19. Sequencing used immunoSEQ multiplex PCR; TCRdb keeps in-frame clones, though not all of them. The sample holds a few hundred thousand clones; approximately 86% are singletons and the top ten take 14% to 15%. Sequences were obtained from PBMCs or T cells enriched from blood (not recorded which). The receptors were sampled from a woman between 50 and 59 years old with acute COVID-19.

DNA of the CDR3: TGTGCCAGCAGTGTTTATGGGAGGGGGAAGCGGTACGAGCAGTACTTC. It codes for CASSVYGRGKRYEQYF. V usage is TRBV27 and J usage is TRBJ2-7, with D perhaps TRBD2 (7 bases). The CDR3 is made up of 16 amino acids. Germline CDR1 is MNHEY and CDR2 is SMNVEV (reference sequence). Trimming left V 5 bases short and J 4 bases short, with 21 bases between.

This clone has more than one count but fewer than ten. The rearrangement uses TRBV4-2 and TRBJ2-2; 8 bases are shared with TRBD2. Germline trimming cut 6 bases from V and 2 bases from J; bases unmatched to any gene: 8. The germline gives CDR1 LGHNA, CDR2 YNFKEQ. This CDR3 contains 16 residues. CDR3 sequence: CASRPLLAVNTGELFF. The CDR3 DNA reads TGTGCCAGCAGGCCGCTACTAGCGGTTAACACCGGGGAGCTGTTTTTT.

The V and J genes are TRBV5-1 and TRBJ2-3, with D tentatively TRBD1 (6 bases). V lost 0 bases to trimming and J lost 2 bases, with 19 bases between them. The CDR3 has 18 residues. CDR1 and CDR2 (germline): SGHRS, YFSETQ. The DNA of the CDR3 is TGCGCCAGCAGCTTGGGATTGTTGGGGGCGGACCCCACAGATACGCAGTATTTT. Residues: CASSLGLLGADPTDTQYF.

V and J are TRBV2 and TRBJ2-2; D is perhaps TRBD2 (5 bases). V lost 4 bases and J 4 bases, leaving 7 bases between the germline ends. CDR3 length: 13 amino acids. Germline CDR1 is SNHLY and CDR2 is FYNNEI. The CDR3 sequence: CASSVEGTGELFF. CDR3 DNA: TGTGCCAGCAGTGTCGAGGGCACCGGGGAGCTGTTTTTT.

This chain connects TRBV21-1 to TRBJ2-7; the D call in the table, TRBD2, was not verified against the DNA. TRBV21-1 has pseudogene status. The CDR3 has 18 amino acids. CDR3 in amino acids: CASSRFGTSGRPFYEQYF. For the CDR3, the DNA is TGTGCCAGCAGTCGATTCGGGACTAGCGGGAGGCCTTTTTACGAGCAGTACTTC.

The V and J genes are TRBV4-3 and TRBJ2-1; 10 nucleotides agree with TRBD1. V lost 0 bases, J lost 1 base, and 0 bases stayed unmatched. CDR3 length: 16 residues. Per the germline V gene, CDR1 is LGHNA and CDR2 is YSLEER. This CDR3 reads CASSQEGQGSYNEQFF. In nucleotides, the CDR3 is TGCGCCAGCAGCCAAGAGGGACAGGGGTCCTACAATGAGCAGTTCTTC.